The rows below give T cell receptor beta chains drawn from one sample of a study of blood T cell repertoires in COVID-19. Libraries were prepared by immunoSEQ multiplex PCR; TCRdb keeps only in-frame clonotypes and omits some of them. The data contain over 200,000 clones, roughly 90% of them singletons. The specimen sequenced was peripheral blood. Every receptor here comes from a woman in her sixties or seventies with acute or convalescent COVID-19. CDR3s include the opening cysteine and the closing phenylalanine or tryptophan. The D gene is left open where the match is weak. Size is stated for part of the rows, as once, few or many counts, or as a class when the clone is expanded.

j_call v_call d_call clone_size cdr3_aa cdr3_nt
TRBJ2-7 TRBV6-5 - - CASTERRFYEQYF TGTGCCAGCACCGAGAGGCGGTTTTACGAGCAGTACTTC
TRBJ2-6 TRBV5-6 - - CASSPKTQGTGANVLTF TGTGCCAGCAGCCCCAAAACCCAGGGGACTGGGGCCAACGTCCTGACTTTC
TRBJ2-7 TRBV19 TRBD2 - CASSTGLAASYEQYF TGTGCCAGTAGTACAGGGCTAGCGGCCTCCTACGAGCAGTACTTC
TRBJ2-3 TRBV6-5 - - CASSPTSSTDTQYF TGTGCCAGCAGTCCGACTAGTTCCACAGATACGCAGTATTTT
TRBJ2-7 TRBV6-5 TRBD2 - CASSRRREGVYEQYF TGTGCCAGCAGTCGACGCCGGGAGGGCGTCTACGAGCAGTACTTC
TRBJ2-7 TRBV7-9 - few CASSSPVAHYEQYF TGTGCCAGCAGCTCCCCGGTTGCTCACTACGAGCAGTACTTC
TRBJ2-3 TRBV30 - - CAWSVHQFADTQYF TGTGCCTGGAGTGTACATCAGTTCGCAGATACGCAGTATTTT
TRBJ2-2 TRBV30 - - CAWSKQVNTGELFF TGTGCCTGGAGTAAACAGGTTAACACCGGGGAGCTGTTTTTT
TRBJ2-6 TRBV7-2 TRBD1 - CASSPRTGRANVLTF TGTGCCAGCAGCCCCCGGACAGGGAGGGCCAACGTCCTGACTTTC
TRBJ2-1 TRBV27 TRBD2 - CASNIAGGDNEQFF TGTGCCAGCAACATAGCGGGAGGGGACAATGAGCAGTTCTTC
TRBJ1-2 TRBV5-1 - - CASSPGDFANYGYTF TGCGCCAGCAGCCCCGGAGACTTCGCTAACTATGGCTACACCTTC
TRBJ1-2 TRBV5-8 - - CASSLIKGQANYGYTF TGTGCCAGCAGCTTGATCAAAGGACAAGCTAACTATGGCTACACCTTC
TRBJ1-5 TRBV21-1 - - CASSKLVRVSQPQHF TGTGCCAGCAGCAAGTTAGTGCGGGTGAGTCAGCCCCAGCATTTT
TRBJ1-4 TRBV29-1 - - CSVPGHQGEKLFF TGCAGCGTCCCGGGACACCAAGGGGAAAAACTGTTTTTT
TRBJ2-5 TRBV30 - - CAWSVMAQTQYF TGTGCCTGGAGTGTAATGGCACAGACCCAGTACTTC
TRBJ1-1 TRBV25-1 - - CASRIQGIFTTEAFF TGTGCCAGCAGAATACAGGGTATATTTACCACTGAAGCTTTCTTT
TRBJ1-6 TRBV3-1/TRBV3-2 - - CASSQEAGMGNSPLHF TGTGCCAGCAGCCAAGAAGCAGGGATGGGGAATTCACCCCTCCACTTT
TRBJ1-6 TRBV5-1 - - CASSLEAGVGSPLHF TGCGCCAGCAGCTTGGAGGCAGGGGTTGGGTCACCCCTCCACTTT
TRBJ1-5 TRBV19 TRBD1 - CASSSGQGAFQPQHF TGTGCCAGTAGTTCAGGACAGGGGGCTTTCCAGCCCCAGCATTTT
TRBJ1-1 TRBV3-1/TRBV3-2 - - CASSQDFPLVAFF TGTGCCAGCAGCCAAGATTTCCCCCTCGTAGCTTTCTTT
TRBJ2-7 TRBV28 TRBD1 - CASMSTGERYEQYF TGTGCCAGCATGTCGACAGGGGAAAGATACGAGCAGTACTTC
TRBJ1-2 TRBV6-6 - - CASSRGQNIYGYTF TGTGCCAGCAGCCGAGGACAGAATATATATGGCTACACCTTC
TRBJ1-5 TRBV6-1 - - CASSESEWYSNQPQHF TGTGCCAGCAGTGAAAGTGAGTGGTATAGCAATCAGCCCCAGCATTTT
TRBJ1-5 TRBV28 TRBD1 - CASSLSGFWDRGNQPQHF TGTGCCAGCAGTTTATCCGGTTTTTGGGACAGGGGAAATCAGCCCCAGCATTTT
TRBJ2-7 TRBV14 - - CASSHRTVYYEQYF TGTGCCAGCAGCCACAGGACAGTTTACTACGAGCAGTACTTC
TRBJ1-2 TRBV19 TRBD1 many CASSIGGQGGHNTF TGTGCCAGTAGTATCGGGGGACAGGGGGGCCACAACACCTTC
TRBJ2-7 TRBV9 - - CASSVDQGPYEQYF TGTGCCAGCAGCGTAGATCAGGGTCCCTACGAGCAGTACTTC
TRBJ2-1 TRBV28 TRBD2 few CASSLSASGRANEQFF TGTGCCAGCAGTTTATCGGCTAGCGGGAGGGCCAATGAGCAGTTCTTC
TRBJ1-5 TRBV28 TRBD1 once CASSLSPGGKPQHF TGTGCCAGCAGTTTATCTCCAGGGGGGAAGCCCCAGCATTTT